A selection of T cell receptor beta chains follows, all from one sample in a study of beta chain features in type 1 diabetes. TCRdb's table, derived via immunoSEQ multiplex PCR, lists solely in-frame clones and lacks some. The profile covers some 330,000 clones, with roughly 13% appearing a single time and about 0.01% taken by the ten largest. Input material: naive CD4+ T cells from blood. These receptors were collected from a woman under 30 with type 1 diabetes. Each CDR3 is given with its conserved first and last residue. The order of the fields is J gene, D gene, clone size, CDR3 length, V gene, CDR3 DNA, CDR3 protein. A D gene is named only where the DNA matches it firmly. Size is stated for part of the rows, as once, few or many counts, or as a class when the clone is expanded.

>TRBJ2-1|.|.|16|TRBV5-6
TGTGCCAGCAGCTTGGTTTTGGTAACCAGCTACAATGAGCAGTTCTTC
CASSLVLVTSYNEQFF
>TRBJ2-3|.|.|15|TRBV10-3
TGTGCCATCAGTGAGTCCCCCGGGGGCGGGGGTACGCAGTATTTT
CAISESPGGGGTQYF
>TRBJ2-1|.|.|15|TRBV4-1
TGCGCCAGCAGCCGAGGAGAGGCCTACTACAATGAGCAGTTCTTC
CASSRGEAYYNEQFF
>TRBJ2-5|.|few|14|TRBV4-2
TGTGCCAGCAGCCAAGTCGTAGGAGAAGAGACCCAGTACTTC
CASSQVVGEETQYF
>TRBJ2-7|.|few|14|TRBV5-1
TGCGCCAGCAGCACAAACACAGGGTTCTACGAGCAGTACTTC
CASSTNTGFYEQYF
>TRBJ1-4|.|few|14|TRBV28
TGTGCCAGCGGAGGAGGGGTGGCGAATGAAAAACTGTTTTTT
CASGGGVANEKLFF
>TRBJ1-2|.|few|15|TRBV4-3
TGCGCCAGCAGCCAAGATGTGGGGGGAACCTATGGCTACACCTTC
CASSQDVGGTYGYTF
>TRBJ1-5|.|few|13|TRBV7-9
TGTGCCAGCAGCCAGGACTGGAATCAGCCCCAGCATTTT
CASSQDWNQPQHF
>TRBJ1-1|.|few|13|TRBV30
TGTGCCTGGAGGGGACACCTTAACACTGAAGCTTTCTTT
CAWRGHLNTEAFF
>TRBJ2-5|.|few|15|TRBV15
TGTGCCACCAGCAGAGACAGGGTTGTCTCAGAGACCCAGTACTTC
CATSRDRVVSETQYF
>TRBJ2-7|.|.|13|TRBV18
TGTGCCAGCTCACAACAGGGAGTCTACGAGCAGTACTTC
CASSQQGVYEQYF
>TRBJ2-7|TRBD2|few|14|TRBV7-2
TGTGCCAGCAGCTCCCAGCGGGGTCCCTACGAGCAGTACTTC
CASSSQRGPYEQYF
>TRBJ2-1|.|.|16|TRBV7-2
TGTGCCAGCAGCGTCACTCCCGTAGGGGGTGCGGGCGAGCAGTTCTTC
CASSVTPVGGAGEQFF
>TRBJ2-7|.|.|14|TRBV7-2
TGTGCCAGCAACATTCCGACAGTTTCCTACGAGCAGTACTTC
CASNIPTVSYEQYF
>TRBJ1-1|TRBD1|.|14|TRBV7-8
TGTGCCAGCAGCCCCGAACGACAGGGTGTAAAAGCTTTCTTT
CASSPERQGVKAFF
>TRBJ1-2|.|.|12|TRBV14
TGTGCCAGCAGCCAATACGGCGGGGGCTACACCTTC
CASSQYGGGYTF
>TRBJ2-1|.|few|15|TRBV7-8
TGTGCCAGCAGCCCGAACATGATAACCAGGGAGGTGCAGTTCTTC
CASSPNMITREVQFF
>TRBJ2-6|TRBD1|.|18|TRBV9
TGTGCCAGCACCACCGGGACAGGGGTTTACTCTGGGGCCAACGTCCTGACTTTC
CASTTGTGVYSGANVLTF
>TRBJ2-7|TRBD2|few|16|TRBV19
TGTGCCAGTAGTATCGACACTAGCGGGATGCGCTACGAGCAGTACTTC
CASSIDTSGMRYEQYF
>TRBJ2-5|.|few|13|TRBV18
TGTGCCAGCTCACCTGACATACAAGAGACCCAGTACTTC
CASSPDIQETQYF
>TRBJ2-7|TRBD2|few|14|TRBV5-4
TGTGCCAGCAGCTGGCGAGCGGGAACCTACGAGCAGTACTTC
CASSWRAGTYEQYF
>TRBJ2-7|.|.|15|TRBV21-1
TGTGCCAGCAGTGGCGGCGGGGGTTTGCATTACGAGCAGTACTTC
CASSGGGGLHYEQYF
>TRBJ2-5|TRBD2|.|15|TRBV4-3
TGCGCCAGCAGCCTTGGGGCCAGCGGGAGAGAGACCCAGTACTTC
CASSLGASGRETQYF
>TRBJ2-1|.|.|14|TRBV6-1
TGTGCCAGCAGTGAACCGGGTAACAACAATGAGCAGTTCTTC
CASSEPGNNNEQFF
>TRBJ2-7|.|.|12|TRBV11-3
TGTGCCAGCAGCTTCCGGGTCCACGAGCAGTACTTC
CASSFRVHEQYF